This record covers a single TCR beta chain. Its antigen is as yet unknown. It was in the United States that all participants with HIV were treated. The data stem from a study of long-term antiretroviral therapy in people with HIV. Study conclusions and caveats: Transplant donor controls retained higher diversity, though diversity increased after ART. Collection of the blood, which took place between 2004 and 2017, possibly occurred under older ART regimens.

CDR1 MNHEY and CDR2 SVGAGI come from the germline V gene. Trimming removed 6 bases from V and 2 bases from J, with 13 bases in between. The CDR3 contains 14 residues. The authors ran the immunoSEQ assay, v3.0, at survey level. The repertoire was sequenced with immunoSEQ multiplex PCR; TCRdb's copy has only in-frame clones and lacks some. This table has tens of thousands of clones, 93% appearing once. J is TRBJ1-1 and V is TRBV6-5, with D unclear. Specimen: unsorted PBMCs, collected around 6.3 years after starting antiretroviral therapy. The TCR sequence derives from a middle-aged woman with HIV. The CDR3 loop is CASSLRVGNTEAFF. CDR3 bases: TGTGCCAGCAGCCTGAGGGTGGGCAACACTGAAGCTTTCTTT.